The 20 T cell receptor beta chains below were found in one sample sequenced in a study of T cell repertoires in cytomegalovirus infection (dated by TCRdb to about 2019). Sequencing used an Illumina HiSeq 1500. TCRdb reworked the public reads: Q25 trimming with fastp, MiXCR clone assembly, productive beta chains retained. Each CDR3 protein appears once, grouped with its most common genes and DNA. In all, the sample holds 150,000 to 200,000 distinct CDR3 sequences, and approximately 28% of those were seen once. The biggest ten clones account for 30% to 35% of the sample. Input material: PBMCs. The receptor set was obtained from a human donor in good health (CMV status not recorded). Some clones in this sample may be carry-over from other donors' samples.

This clonotype was recorded a few times. One end of the junction fails to match germline, which may point to a read error. The chain combines TRBV7-2 with TRBJ1-1, with D perhaps TRBD1 (5 bases). The CDR3 totals 10 residues. CDR1 is SGHTA, CDR2 FQGNSA, per germline. CDR3 in DNA: TGTGCCAGCAGCTTACAGGGTCCGGATTTT. As protein: CASSLQGPDF.

This clonotype was seen only a few times. The chain combines TRBV11-3 with TRBJ2-5; D is perhaps TRBD1 (5 bases). Germline CDR1 and CDR2: SGHNT and YENEEA. V gave up 3 bases and J gave up 5 bases, with 25 bases separating them. There are 18 residues in the CDR3. The CDR3 reads CASSFLVVYKDTSETQYF. DNA of the CDR3: TGTGCCAGCAGCTTCTTGGTAGTATACAAGGACACTTCGGAGACCCAGTACTTC. Full variable domain (outside the CDR3, taken from reference TRBV11-3 and TRBJ2-5): EAGVVQSPRYKIIEKKQPVAFWCNPISGHNTLYWYLQNLGQGPELLIRYENEEAVDDSQLPKDRFSAERLKGVDSTLKIQPAELGDSAVYLCASSFLVVYKDTSETQYFGPGTRLLVL.

This clonotype was counted ten times or more. The chain recombines TRBV7-8 with TRBJ2-7, with TRBD1 as a possible D gene (7 bases). V was pared by 1 base and J by 6 bases, with 13 bases between. Per the germline V gene, CDR1 is SGHVS and CDR2 is FQNEAQ. The CDR3 contains 14 residues. The CDR3 is CASSLGAGGFEQYF. In DNA form, the CDR3 reads TGTGCCAGCAGCTTAGGGGCAGGGGGGTTCGAGCAGTACTTC.

This sequence joins TRBV4-1 and TRBJ1-1, with unresolved D. Trimming took off 2 bases at V and 1 base at J, with 5 bases between the two ends. Germline CDR1 reads MGHRA; CDR2 reads YSYEKL. The CDR3 loop spans 13 amino acids. CDR3 amino acids: CASSQIPNTEAFF. Here the CDR3 DNA reads TGCGCCAGCAGCCAAATACCGAACACTGAAGCTTTCTTT.

The rearrangement joins TRBV20-1 to TRBJ2-7; TRBD2 aligns across 8 bases. The CDR3 has 14 residues. The germline gives CDR1 DFQATT, CDR2 SNEGSKA (reference sequence). The trim removed 8 bases at V and 0 bases at J, leaving 9 bases unmatched. The DNA for the CDR3 is TGCAGTTCCCTCGCGGGGGGATCCTCCTACGAGCAGTACTTC. Translated: CSSLAGGSSYEQYF.

The chain employs TRBV7-2 and TRBJ2-7, with 8 bases aligning to TRBD2. This CDR3 has 15 residues. The junction had 6 bases not matched to a gene; V was cut back by 1 base and J by 4 bases. Looked up from germline, CDR1 is SGHTA and CDR2 is FQGNSA. The CDR3 region has the DNA TGTGCCAGCAGCTTAGGTGGCGGGGGGACATACGAGCAGTACTTC. This encodes CASSLGGGGTYEQYF.

The V call is TRBV12-3 or TRBV12-4, the J call TRBJ2-1; tentative D call: TRBD2 (7 bases). The CDR3 sequence is 12 residues long. Trimming pared 5 bases from V and 13 bases from J, leaving 15 bases between. DNA for the CDR3: TGTGCCAGCAGTCCCGTGTCGGGGGGCCAGTTCTTC. Its translation is CASSPVSGGQFF.

The sample holds many counts of this clonotype. The chain employs TRBV12-3 or TRBV12-4 and TRBJ1-5; unclear D gene. The CDR3 runs 18 residues. The germline V and J ends were trimmed by 3 bases and 0 bases, with 18 bases remaining between them. CDR3 DNA sequence: TGTGCCAGCAGTTTTGAGCCGGGCCTTGGGAGTAGCAATCAGCCCCAGCATTTT. It is translated as CASSFEPGLGSSNQPQHF.

This clonotype occurred a few times. The chain carries TRBV20-1 and TRBJ1-5, with D possibly being TRBD1 (5 bases). Germline CDR1 reads DFQATT; CDR2 reads SNEGSKA (reference sequence). V lost 6 bases and J lost 6, with 15 bases in between. The length of the CDR3 is 13 residues. The DNA for the CDR3 is TGCAGTGCCGCTTCGGGGGGAGGTCAGCCCCAGCATTTT. It encodes CSAASGGGQPQHF.

This clonotype was detected a few times. The chain uses TRBV7-2 and TRBJ1-2; tentatively, D is TRBD1 (6 bases). CDR3 length: 14 residues. Trimming took 5 bases from V and 1 from J, leaving 11 bases between them. Germline V gene data show CDR1 as SGHTA and CDR2 as FQGNSA. The CDR3: CASSLTGFNYGYTF. CDR3 DNA sequence: TGTGCCAGCAGCCTGACAGGATTTAACTATGGCTACACCTTC.

This chain links TRBV2 with TRBJ2-5, with 9 bases identical to TRBD2. Germline assignment: CDR1 SNHLY and CDR2 FYNNEI. The CDR3 is 14 amino acids. The trim removed 3 bases at V and 6 bases at J, leaving 5 bases unmatched. The CDR3 reads CASSELAGSKTQYF. CDR3 DNA sequence: TGTGCCAGCAGTGAGCTAGCGGGGTCGAAGACCCAGTACTTC.

The rearrangement uses TRBV19 and TRBJ2-6, with a possible D match to TRBD2 (5 bases). V was clipped by 3 bases and J by 4 bases, with 13 bases between them. This CDR3 region has 16 residues. In germline, CDR1 is LNHDA, CDR2 SQIVND (reference sequence). In nucleotides, the CDR3 is TGTGCCAGTAGTATGGGGAGAGAATCCGGGGCCAACGTCCTGACTTTC. It yields the protein CASSMGRESGANVLTF.

The genes are TRBV19 and TRBJ1-1; D remains ambiguous. The CDR3 sequence is 14 residues long. The germline V gene has CDR1 LNHDA and CDR2 SQIVND (reference sequence). Between the trimmed V and J ends, which lost 2 bases and 8 bases, there was a span of 15 bases. CDR3 nucleotide sequence: TGTGCCAGTAGTATAACTTGGTCCCAGCGGGAAGCTTTCTTT. It encodes CASSITWSQREAFF.

The rearrangement joins TRBV19 to TRBJ1-5; 7 nucleotides line up with TRBD1. The CDR3 sequence is 17 residues long. Germline assignment: CDR1 LNHDA and CDR2 SQIVND (reference sequence). J lost 6 bases, V lost 8 bases, and 19 bases had no gene match. CDR3 sequence (DNA): TGTGCCAGTGACAAGAGACAGGGAGGGATATCATCTCAGCCCCAGCATTTT. Translated, it gives CASDKRQGGISSQPQHF.

The chain combines TRBV4-3 with TRBJ2-3; 9 bases are a match to TRBD2. CDR3 size: 16 residues. Germline CDR1 and CDR2: LGHNA and YSLEER. Losses at the gene ends were 1 base for V and 7 bases for J; bases not matched to a gene: 9. The CDR3 here is CASSQGGGAVGYTQYF. The CDR3 coding sequence is TGCGCCAGCAGCCAAGGCGGGGGGGCCGTAGGGTATACGCAGTATTTT.

This chain connects TRBV20-1 to TRBJ2-7; TRBD2 agrees at 9 bases. The CDR3 has 16 residues. V trimming: 5 bases; J trimming: 2 bases; junction bases outside the gene matches: 13. The V gene's germline CDR1 is DFQATT and CDR2 SNEGSKA (reference sequence). CDR3 nucleotide sequence: TGCAGTGCTGGGGGCGCGGGGGGGCCGAGGGCCTACGAGCAGTACTTC. Translation: CSAGGAGGPRAYEQYF.

The chain is built from TRBV20-1 and TRBJ2-2; a possible D gene is TRBD2 (6 bases). Germline CDR1 and CDR2: DFQATT and SNEGSKA (reference sequence). This CDR3 comprises 13 residues. The germline V and J ends were trimmed by 4 bases and 8 bases, with 14 bases remaining between them. The CDR3 nucleotides read TGCAGTGCTACTCGGGACTCTCAAGGGGAGCTGTTTTTT. Residues: CSATRDSQGELFF.

This sequence joins TRBV7-8 and TRBJ2-4; 7 bases match TRBD2. Germline V gene sequence: CDR1 SGHVS, CDR2 FQNEAQ. Losses at the gene ends were 5 bases for V and 2 bases for J; bases not matched to a gene: 12. CDR3 size: 17 residues. As DNA, the CDR3 is TGTGCCAGCAGCCACCCAATTGGGAGGGGTACCAAAAACATTCAGTACTTC. Protein sequence: CASSHPIGRGTKNIQYF.

This clonotype was counted at least ten times. V and J are TRBV20-1 and TRBJ2-1; D might be TRBD1 or TRBD2, each matching 6 bases. The germline V gene encodes CDR1 DFQATT and CDR2 SNEGSKA (reference sequence). The length of the CDR3 is 14 residues. V gave up 6 bases and J gave up 7 bases, with 19 bases separating them. The CDR3 loop is CSADRTARGNEQFF. CDR3 coding DNA: TGCAGTGCGGATAGGACAGCTCGGGGGAATGAGCAGTTCTTC.

This clonotype was observed once. V is TRBV20-1 and J is TRBJ1-2, with TRBD1 matching over 10 bases. The CDR3 runs to 15 residues. Germline assignment: CDR1 DFQATT and CDR2 SNEGSKA (reference sequence). J gave up 6 bases and V 3 bases, and 10 bases lay outside the gene matches. Written as DNA, the CDR3 is TGCAGTGCTAGGACAGGGGGCGCTATGAGAGATGGCTACACCTTC. As protein: CSARTGGAMRDGYTF.